Below, 6 T cell receptor beta chains from the same sample are listed, as sequenced in a study of blood T cell repertoires in COVID-19. Repertoires were generated with immunoSEQ multiplex PCR, while TCRdb's copy carries only in-frame clones and drops some. In the table there are approximately 260,000 clones, around 90% of which are singletons. The sample taken for sequencing was peripheral blood. These receptors all come from a woman aged 40 to 50 with acute or convalescent COVID-19.

This chain uses TRBV14 with TRBJ2-3; perhaps TRBD2 as D (5 bases). CDR1 is SGHDN and CDR2 is FVKESK in the germline V gene. V dropped 3 bases and J dropped 8 bases, with 12 bases sitting between them. This CDR3 has 13 amino acids. CDR3 amino acids: CASSHDTGSTQYF. The CDR3 DNA follows: TGTGCCAGCAGCCACGATACGGGGAGTACGCAGTATTTT.

The genes are TRBV6-5 and TRBJ1-2, with TRBD1 matching 8 bases. This CDR3 has 15 residues. Germline values: CDR1 MNHEY, CDR2 SVGAGI. Trimming at V came to 2 bases and at J to 4 bases, leaving 6 bases not matched to a gene. The chain's CDR3 is CASSYSITGGYGYTF. The CDR3 DNA sequence: TGTGCCAGCAGTTACAGTATAACAGGGGGCTATGGCTACACCTTC.

A single count supports this clone. The chain is built from TRBV29-1 and TRBJ1-1; possibly TRBD1 for D (5 bases). The germline V gene has CDR1 SQVTM and CDR2 ANQGSEA. The V end was cut by 1 base, the J end by 3 bases, with 12 bases between. CDR3 length: 14 residues. CDR3: CSVEVLGEDTEAFF. The CDR3, as DNA: TGCAGCGTTGAAGTTCTGGGGGAGGACACTGAAGCTTTCTTT.

The rearrangement links TRBV30 to TRBJ1-5, with D uncertain. The V end lost 2 bases, the J end lost 0 bases, and 17 bases lay between the germline ends. Germline V gene data show CDR1 as GTSNPN and CDR2 as SVGIG (reference sequence). The CDR3 is 17 residues long. The CDR3 loop is CAWSSSRYGDSNQPQHF. The DNA for the CDR3 is TGTGCCTGGAGTTCCTCACGGTACGGTGATAGCAATCAGCCCCAGCATTTT.

V and J are TRBV11-2 and TRBJ2-2; 7 nucleotides agree with TRBD1. CDR1 is SGHAT, CDR2 FQNNGV, per germline. V lost 3 bases, J lost 3 bases, and 7 bases stayed unmatched. The CDR3 is 16 residues long. CDR3 sequence: CASSFLTGRDTGELFF. The CDR3 nucleotides are TGTGCCAGCAGCTTTTTGACAGGGCGGGACACCGGGGAGCTGTTTTTT.

The J gene is TRBJ2-3, the V gene TRBV11-1, with D possibly matching TRBD2 (6 bases). Deletions cut 6 bases from V and 0 bases from J, with 13 bases between. The germline gives CDR1 SGHAT, CDR2 FQDESV (reference sequence). The CDR3 is made up of 15 amino acids. The chain's CDR3 is CASRRDFDSTDTQYF. CDR3 bases: TGTGCCAGCAGGCGGGACTTTGATAGCACAGATACGCAGTATTTT.